This entry concerns a single TCR beta chain. Its antigen target is currently unknown. Qualities for individual bases were not recorded, and no much larger clone is one base off. From V the trimming removes 6 bases and from J it removes 5 bases, while the gene matches leave 7 bases of the junction unaccounted for. According to the germline V gene, CDR1 reads SQVTM and CDR2 reads ANQGSEA. From the cysteine up to the phenylalanine, the CDR3 has a length of 13 residues. Only CDR3 DNA remains: 39 bases, in frame from the first base. Receptor libraries were prepared by the immunoSEQ multiplex PCR assay. The authors' analysis ran thus. A statistical classification framework was built to diagnose cytomegalovirus status from the catalog of TCR beta chain sequences. The immuneACCESS repertoire file appears here via TCRdb, limited to in-frame rearrangements. These files lack a portion of the clones; in checked studies, under half of the deficit traces to unresolved V genes, and the cause of the others is not known. V, J and clone size are those of that table, while D and trimming were read from the DNA. This sample has roughly 150,000 clones in its table, and approximately 84% of those were observed once. Of the sample, roughly 10% is held by the ten largest clones.

The data were obtained in a study of cytomegalovirus exposure and HLA in healthy donors (dated by TCRdb to the late 2010s). General notes on the study: A later analysis indicated that the 110 or so validation repertoires were generated on the platform also employed for the 700 or so repertoires of the first cohort. The aim of the study was to test whether cataloging public T cell receptors could identify signatures of past pathogen exposure. A separate validation cohort of over 95 different subjects was used in addition to the 666-subject first cohort. High-throughput TCR immunosequencing, statistical association of individual TCRs with disease status, and machine learning were combined to predict cytomegalovirus infection status.

The donors belonged to the validation cohort of about 130 subjects, which was separate from the approximately 700-subject first cohort. The paper's findings and limits, for the study overall: Subsequent analysis determined that TCRs grouped into clusters in the first cohort also showed a tendency toward co-occurrence across the roughly 130 validation repertoires, and approximately 93% of cluster scores exceeded 0. It was suggested by the authors that the approach could potentially be generalized to other disease states and immunological phenotypes. Across donors, most TCR sequences were observed very rarely, whereas some public TCRs were present in many individuals. Three of the identified cytomegalovirus-associated TCR beta chains were confirmed in vitro to be specific for cytomegalovirus antigens. In the study, 150 to 200 TCR beta chains were listed as associated with cytomegalovirus. The classifier was reported to diagnose cytomegalovirus status with high specificity and sensitivity in both the original cohort and the validation cohort. All 130 or so repertoires were used to score co-occurrence in the validation cohort in a later analysis, because that analysis had no HLA typing for the cohort.

The V gene is TRBV29-1 and the J gene is TRBJ2-1, and TRBD2 matches 7 of the central bases. Sequencing was done on a sample of PBMCs. The sequence was collected from a man aged 25 to 40 in good health and CMV-seropositive. The nucleotide sequence reads as follows: TGCAGCGTCAGTGGGGGGGACCACAATGAGCAGTTCTTC. Translated, this gives CSVSGGDHNEQFF.